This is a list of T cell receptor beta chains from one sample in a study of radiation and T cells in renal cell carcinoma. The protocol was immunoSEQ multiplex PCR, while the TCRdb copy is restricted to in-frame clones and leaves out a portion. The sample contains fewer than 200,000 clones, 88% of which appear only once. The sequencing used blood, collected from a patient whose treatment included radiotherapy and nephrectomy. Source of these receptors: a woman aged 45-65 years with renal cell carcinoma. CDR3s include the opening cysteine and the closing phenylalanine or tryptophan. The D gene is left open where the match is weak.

CDR3: CSVEEETQYF; DNA: TGCAGCGTTGAAGAGGAGACCCAGTACTTC; V: TRBV29-1; J: TRBJ2-5; D: .
CDR3: CASSELRGQTDTQYF; DNA: TGTGCCAGCAGTGAACTAAGGGGGCAAACAGATACGCAGTATTTT; V: TRBV6-1; J: TRBJ2-3; D: TRBD1
CDR3: CASSVVSIGQGNTGELFF; DNA: TGTGCCAGCAGCGTAGTGTCCATCGGACAGGGGAACACCGGGGAGCTGTTTTTT; V: TRBV9; J: TRBJ2-2; D: TRBD1
CDR3: CASSVVPGANTEAFF; DNA: TGTGCCAGCAGCGTAGTACCGGGGGCTAACACTGAAGCTTTCTTT; V: TRBV9; J: TRBJ1-1; D: .
CDR3: CASSLWTGDTGELFF; DNA: TGCGCCAGCAGCTTGTGGACAGGGGACACCGGGGAGCTGTTTTTT; V: TRBV5-1; J: TRBJ2-2; D: TRBD1
CDR3: CASSRGQGRGTEAFF; DNA: TGTGCCAGCAGCCGGGGACAGGGGAGGGGAACTGAAGCTTTCTTT; V: TRBV11-1; J: TRBJ1-1; D: TRBD1
CDR3: CASSQEQGKNYGYTF; DNA: TGCGCCAGCAGCCAAGAACAGGGGAAGAACTATGGCTACACCTTC; V: TRBV5-1; J: TRBJ1-2; D: TRBD1
CDR3: CASSPTGMNTEAFF; DNA: TGTGCCAGTAGTCCGACAGGGATGAACACTGAAGCTTTCTTT; V: TRBV19; J: TRBJ1-1; D: TRBD1
CDR3: CASGGEQFF; DNA: TGTGCCAGTGGCGGTGAGCAGTTCTTC; V: TRBV6-1; J: TRBJ2-1; D: .
CDR3: CAWSGTGTGGDTQYF; DNA: TGTGCCTGGAGTGGGACCGGGACAGGGGGTGATACGCAGTATTTT; V: TRBV30; J: TRBJ2-3; D: TRBD1
CDR3: CASSISGANVLTF; DNA: TGTGCCAGTAGTATATCCGGGGCCAACGTCCTGACTTTC; V: TRBV19; J: TRBJ2-6; D: .
CDR3: CASSLTGINSPLHF; DNA: TGTGCCAGCAGTTTGACAGGGATCAATTCACCCCTCCACTTT; V: TRBV6-5; J: TRBJ1-6; D: TRBD1
CDR3: CASSKLTGINQPQHF; DNA: TGTGCCAGCAGCAAACTGACAGGGATCAATCAGCCCCAGCATTTT; V: TRBV7-6; J: TRBJ1-5; D: TRBD1
CDR3: CASSVGIGEFYEQYF; DNA: TGTGCCAGCAGCGTAGGTATAGGGGAGTTTTACGAGCAGTACTTC; V: TRBV9; J: TRBJ2-7; D: .
CDR3: CASSLGQVQAEKLFF; DNA: TGTGCCAGCAGTCTCGGACAAGTCCAAGCTGAAAAACTGTTTTTT; V: TRBV2; J: TRBJ1-4; D: .
CDR3: CASRWGQGDYGYTF; DNA: TGTGCCAGCAGATGGGGACAGGGGGACTATGGCTACACCTTC; V: TRBV9; J: TRBJ1-2; D: TRBD1
CDR3: CASRTGAPYGYTF; DNA: TGTGCCAGCAGGACAGGGGCACCCTATGGCTACACCTTC; V: TRBV6-5; J: TRBJ1-2; D: TRBD1